Each of the 14 T cell receptor beta chains below was sequenced from the same sample in a study of blood T cell repertoires in COVID-19. Profiling relied on immunoSEQ multiplex PCR, and the TCRdb table lists in-frame clones only, not all of them. The repertoire has 80,000 to 130,000 clones, approximately 89% of them found once; the top ten carry about 1%. Sequencing used peripheral blood. The receptors derive from a man in his sixties with acute or convalescent COVID-19.

This chain joins TRBV29-1 and TRBJ2-1; 7 nucleotides match TRBD2. The trim removed 4 bases at V and 6 bases at J, leaving 9 bases unmatched. This CDR3 is 14 amino acids long. CDR1 and CDR2 from the germline V gene are SQVTM and ANQGSEA. The CDR3 region has the DNA TGCAGCGTTGTTTTGGGGGGGATTGGCAATGAGCAGTTCTTC. Translating it yields CSVVLGGIGNEQFF.

The rearrangement joins TRBV6-5 to TRBJ2-7; 7 bases map to TRBD1. J was trimmed by 3 bases and V by 5 bases; bases with no gene match: 4. The CDR3 is 13 residues long. CDR1 is MNHEY, CDR2 SVGAGI, per germline. The CDR3 protein is CASSPTGNYEQYF. CDR3 sequence (DNA): TGTGCCAGCAGTCCGACAGGGAACTACGAGCAGTACTTC.

This chain uses TRBV7-9 with TRBJ1-2, with D unclear. V was pared by 9 bases and J by 3 bases, with 17 bases between. This CDR3 is 14 amino acids long. Germline CDR1 and CDR2: SEHNR and FQNEAQ (reference sequence). This CDR3 is CASTGPRGDYGYTF. CDR3 coding DNA: TGTGCCAGTACCGGGCCTCGGGGTGACTATGGCTACACCTTC.

This clone was detected only once. V is TRBV3-1 (or the pseudogene TRBV3-2) and J is TRBJ1-2; a weak D match, TRBD1 (5 bases). V was clipped by 1 base and J by 2 bases, with 11 bases between them. Looked up from germline, CDR1 is LGHDT and CDR2 is YNNKEL (reference sequence). This CDR3 comprises 15 residues. CDR3 loop: CASSQGPGHNYGYTF. The CDR3 region has the DNA TGTGCCAGCAGCCAAGGACCAGGGCACAACTATGGCTACACCTTC.

This chain joins TRBV11-3 and TRBJ2-2; D may be TRBD2 (5 bases). Germline CDR1 reads SGHNT; CDR2 reads YENEEA. The CDR3 length is 16 residues. The ends were cut back, 4 bases at V and 4 bases at J, with 16 bases in the middle. The CDR3, as DNA: TGTGCCAGCAGCTCCGACCCGGACTGGGCCACCGGGGAGCTGTTTTTT. Encoded protein: CASSSDPDWATGELFF.

The chain combines TRBV3-1 (or the pseudogene TRBV3-2) with TRBJ1-2; possible D gene TRBD1, 5 bases. The germline gives CDR1 LGHDT, CDR2 YNNKEL (reference sequence). V was shortened by 6 bases and J by 2 bases, with 10 bases between the two germline ends. The CDR3 is made up of 13 amino acids. CDR3: CASSPTGNYGYTF. In nucleotides, the CDR3 is TGTGCCAGCAGTCCCACAGGAAACTATGGCTACACCTTC.

This clone was found a few times. The chain combines TRBV6-1 with TRBJ1-2; no clear D. The CDR3 is 11 amino acids. Germline assignment: CDR1 MNHNS and CDR2 SASEGT. The V end was cut by 3 bases, the J end by 7 bases, with 6 bases between. CDR3 DNA sequence: TGTGCCAGCAGTGATTCGGGTGGCTACACCTTC. It encodes CASSDSGGYTF.

The chain uses TRBV19 and TRBJ1-3; 10 bases agree with TRBD1. The CDR3 contains 15 residues. Germline V CDR1 and CDR2: LNHDA, SQIVND (reference sequence). V shed 3 bases, J shed 2 bases, and the junction held 1 base outside the gene matches. CDR3 nucleotides: TGTGCCAGTAGTATTGGGACAGGGGCTGGAAACACCATATATTTT. Its translation is CASSIGTGAGNTIYF.

This chain uses TRBV10-2 with TRBJ1-2; D gene unclear. The CDR3 is 13 amino acids. Deletions cut 5 bases from V and 3 bases from J, with 10 bases between. Germline V gene lookup returns CDR1 WSHSY and CDR2 SAAADI. The CDR3 region has the DNA TGCGCCAGCAGTCGTGGGAGGGACTATGGCTACACCTTC. Its protein product is CASSRGRDYGYTF.

Written as DNA, the CDR3 is TGTGCCAGTGGGGGGACAGGGCGCAATCAGCCCCAGCATTTT. Translated, it gives CASGGTGRNQPQHF. The V and J genes are TRBV19 and TRBJ1-5; TRBD1 matches 9 bases. CDR1 and CDR2 from the germline V gene are LNHDA and SQIVND (reference sequence). With V trimmed by 8 bases and J by 2 bases, 4 bases remained unmatched. This CDR3 comprises 14 residues.

The chain uses TRBV30 and TRBJ1-1; D perhaps matches TRBD1 (5 bases). V was pared by 4 bases and J by 1 base, with 13 bases between. Germline CDR1 GTSNPN, CDR2 SVGIG (reference sequence). The CDR3 covers 14 residues. CDR3 nucleotides: TGTGCCTGGAATGGAGGGGTAGAGAACACTGAAGCTTTCTTT. It is translated as CAWNGGVENTEAFF.

The V gene is TRBV2, the J gene TRBJ2-7; 14 positions agree with TRBD2. V gave up 3 bases and J gave up 0 bases; unmatched junction bases: 10. CDR3 length equals 19 residues. Germline V gene sequence: CDR1 SNHLY, CDR2 FYNNEI. The CDR3 DNA reads as TGTGCCAGCAGTGATGGGGGACTAGCGGGGGACCCAAACTCCTACGAGCAGTACGTC. Its protein product is CASSDGGLAGDPNSYEQYV.

The rearrangement uses TRBV28 and TRBJ1-2; 7 bases line up with TRBD1. The CDR3 sequence is 16 residues long. Germline V gives CDR1 MDHEN, CDR2 SYDVKM. V was clipped by 3 bases and J by 7 bases; unmatched bases: 14. The CDR3 protein is CASSLFSTPGQRGYTF. The DNA of the CDR3 is TGTGCCAGCAGTTTGTTCTCCACACCGGGACAGCGTGGCTACACCTTC.

The chain employs TRBV6-5 and TRBJ2-7; 8 nucleotides agree with TRBD2. The trim removed 0 bases at V and 2 bases at J, leaving 6 bases unmatched. CDR1 is MNHEY and CDR2 is SVGAGI in the germline V gene. The length of the CDR3 is 16 residues. The CDR3 loop reads CASSYSVSGATYEQYF. In nucleotides, the CDR3 is TGTGCCAGCAGTTACTCCGTTAGCGGGGCCACCTACGAGCAGTACTTC.